This is a list of T cell receptor beta chains from one sample in a study of cytomegalovirus exposure and HLA in healthy donors. Sequencing used immunoSEQ multiplex PCR; TCRdb keeps in-frame clones, though not all of them. The profile covers around 100,000 clones, with 75% to 85% appearing a single time and approximately 3.1% taken by the ten largest. The sample was PBMCs. The receptors here all came from a woman between 18 and 29 years old in good health and CMV-seropositive. Both conserved end residues are part of each CDR3. D genes are given only for firm matches. Not every row has a clone size; where given, it reads once, few, many or a size class.

d_call	j_call	v_call	clone_size	cdr3_length	cdr3_nt	cdr3_aa
.	TRBJ2-1	TRBV7-2	.	14	TGTGCCAGCAGCTTACGTCAGGGCGGAAATGAGCAGTTCTTC	CASSLRQGGNEQFF
TRBD2	TRBJ2-3	TRBV7-6	.	16	TGTGCCAGCAGCCGTAAAAGCGGGAGGCCTAGCTATACGCAGTATTTT	CASSRKSGRPSYTQYF
TRBD2	TRBJ2-3	TRBV15	.	16	TGTGCCACCAGCATCGGGCTAGCGGGGTCCATAGATACGCAGTATTTT	CATSIGLAGSIDTQYF
TRBD1	TRBJ1-5	TRBV28	few	14	TGTGCCAGCAGGCAGACAGGGAGAGGTCAGCCCCAGCATTTT	CASRQTGRGQPQHF
TRBD1	TRBJ1-5	TRBV2	.	14	TGTGCCAGCAGTGACTCAGGGGGAGGCCAGCCCCAGCATTTT	CASSDSGGGQPQHF
.	TRBJ1-5	TRBV19	.	14	TGTGCCAGTAAAGATATTGGCCCTCGCCAGCCCCAGCATTTT	CASKDIGPRQPQHF
.	TRBJ1-1	TRBV5-1	.	14	TGCGCCAGCAGCTTGTCTTCAGGGAACACTGAAGCTTTCTTT	CASSLSSGNTEAFF
.	TRBJ1-1	TRBV28	.	15	TGTGCCAGCAGTCTTCTTTCTGAGACAGACACTGAAGCTTTCTTT	CASSLLSETDTEAFF
.	TRBJ2-2	TRBV19	.	15	TGTGCATCCGGGGAGCAGGCGGGGAACACCGGGGAGCTGTTTTTT	CASGEQAGNTGELFF
.	TRBJ1-3	TRBV28	.	15	TGTGCCAGCAGACCGCGGACAGACCCTGGAAACACCATATATTTT	CASRPRTDPGNTIYF
.	TRBJ1-1	TRBV28	.	14	TGTGCCAGCAGTGGCCTCGGGGGGAACACTGAAGCTTTCTTT	CASSGLGGNTEAFF
TRBD2	TRBJ2-7	TRBV9	.	18	TGTGCCAGCAGCTCGGGACTAGCGGGAGGAGTCGGAAGCTACGAGCAGTACTTC	CASSSGLAGGVGSYEQYF